These T cell receptor beta chains were read from a single sample in a study of T cell responses to AZD1222 COVID-19 vaccine. Profiled with immunoSEQ multiplex PCR; TCRdb holds only in-frame clones, not every one. The sample has about 64,000 clones, about 90% seen once. Sequencing used peripheral blood, obtained 28 days after the second dose of the MenACWY control vaccine. The receptors come from an adult who received the MenACWY meningococcal vaccine as a control. Each CDR3 is given without its conserved first and last residue.

AWSTGGLSNTEAF,13,TRBV30,TRBJ1-1
ASSRLLGVLYEQY,13,TRBV7-9,TRBJ2-7
ASSLPRVTGELF,12,TRBV7-9,TRBJ2-2
ASSTDANAGELF,12,TRBV7-2,TRBJ2-2
ASSVDRADQPQH,12,TRBV19,TRBJ1-5
ASSLGVIYEQY,11,TRBV7-9,TRBJ2-7
ASSLEDREKLF,11,TRBV5-1,TRBJ1-4
ASSIGVNQNYEQY,13,TRBV19,TRBJ2-7
ASSLVTSGRGSYNEQF,16,TRBV5-5,TRBJ2-1
ASSEGRATNEKLF,13,TRBV5-1,TRBJ1-4
ASTPSKNTEAF,11,TRBV28,TRBJ1-1
ASKHVEGGNEQF,12,TRBV6-5,TRBJ2-1
ASSTGLAGGNEQF,13,TRBV11-1,TRBJ2-1
ASSFTPNTEAF,11,TRBV27,TRBJ1-1
ASSVGGSLGGYT,12,TRBV9,TRBJ1-2
ASSGETNEKLF,11,TRBV27,TRBJ1-4
ASRTGFGYT,9,TRBV6-5,TRBJ1-2
ASSETGYYGYT,11,TRBV6-5,TRBJ1-2
ASPRMQETQY,10,TRBV18,TRBJ2-5
ASSFSQRGIGGQETQY,16,TRBV7-2,TRBJ2-5
ASYRQATEAF,10,TRBV27,TRBJ1-1
ASSYLSAREIYEQY,14,TRBV5-6,TRBJ2-7
ASSQADRAAT,10,TRBV7-9,TRBJ1-2
ASSLRRTYEQY,11,TRBV12-3/TRBV12-4,TRBJ2-7
ASSRLEGGNEQF,12,TRBV27,TRBJ2-1
ASSLASDNSPLH,12,TRBV7-2,TRBJ1-6
ASSSPGRQQF,10,TRBV6-5,TRBJ2-1
ASSGTSRYNEQF,12,TRBV2,TRBJ2-1